Below, 24 T cell receptor beta chains from the same sample are listed, as sequenced in a study of early T cells in non-severe SARS-CoV-2 infection (dated by TCRdb to 2020 to 2022). Library preparation employed 5' RACE. Instrument on record: NextSeq 500. TCRdb ran its own pipeline on the public reads, namely fastp trimming at Q25 and MiXCR clone calling, and kept in-frame beta chains. All rows with the same CDR3 protein become a single entry with the most common DNA and genes. Recorded for this sample are 52,000 or so distinct CDR3 sequences; 9.5% to 15% of them occurred a single time. The ten largest clonotypes hold under 1.5% of the sample. Material: whole blood. These receptors all come from an adult who was a healthcare worker with PCR-confirmed SARS-CoV-2 infection or an uninfected control (not recorded which).

This clonotype has more than one count but fewer than ten. The CDR3 sequence: CASSPQPSNEQYF. For the CDR3, the DNA is TGTGCCAGCAGCCCCCAGCCCTCTAACGAGCAGTACTTC. This chain joins TRBV5-5 and TRBJ2-7; D is undetermined. V was pared by 4 bases and J by 5 bases, with 13 bases between. This CDR3 spans 13 amino acids. CDR1 and CDR2 from the germline V gene are SGHKS and YYEKEE (reference sequence).

This clonotype was found many times. An end of the junction differs from the germline gene, which may be a read error. The chain links TRBV12-3 or TRBV12-4 to TRBJ2-2, with D possibly TRBD1 on 5 matching bases. This CDR3 has 12 residues. CDR3 residues: CASSPLQGLMLF. CDR3 DNA sequence: TGTGCCAGCAGTCCCCTTCAGGGCCTGATGCTTTTT.

In this sample, this clonotype is medium-sized. V and J are TRBV6-4 and TRBJ2-3; 14 bases are shared with TRBD2. Germline V gene sequence: CDR1 MRHNA, CDR2 SNTAGT. The V and J ends lost 0 bases and 6 bases, in that order; junction bases with no gene match: 2. There are 16 residues in the CDR3. In DNA form, the CDR3 reads TGTGCCAGCAGTGACTCGACTAGCGGGGGGGCCGATACGCAGTATTTT. Translated, it gives CASSDSTSGGADTQYF.

The V gene is TRBV11-2, the J gene TRBJ2-3, with D maybe TRBD2 (7 bases). This CDR3 region has 17 residues. The germline V and J ends were trimmed by 6 bases and 3 bases, with 22 bases remaining between them. Germline V gives CDR1 SGHAT, CDR2 FQNNGV. CDR3 loop: CASRKVGGGRKTDTQYF. Written as DNA, the CDR3 is TGTGCCAGCAGAAAAGTAGGCGGGGGCCGTAAGACAGATACGCAGTATTTT. The whole variable domain, filled in from reference TRBV11-2 and TRBJ2-3, reads EAGVAQSPRYKIIEKRQSVAFWCNPISGHATLYWYQQILGQGPKLLIQFQNNGVVDDSQLPKDRFSAERLKGVDSTLKIQPAKLEDSAVYLCASRKVGGGRKTDTQYFGPGTRLTVL.

This clonotype was detected many times. This chain uses TRBV4-2 with TRBJ1-2; D not certain. The ends were cut back, 0 bases at V and 4 bases at J, with 9 bases in the middle. The CDR3 is 14 residues long. CDR1 and CDR2 (germline): LGHNA, YNFKEQ. In DNA form, the CDR3 reads TGTGCCAGCAGCCAAGATGAGGGCAGCTATGGCTACACCTTC. Translated: CASSQDEGSYGYTF.

This clonotype ranks as medium-sized (0.01 to 0.1%). V is TRBV29-1 and J is TRBJ2-3; perhaps TRBD2 as D (6 bases). Per the germline V gene, CDR1 is SQVTM and CDR2 is ANQGSEA. The CDR3 sequence is 14 residues long. Trimming left V 0 bases short and J 4 bases short, with 11 bases between. In DNA, the CDR3 is TGCAGCGTTGAAGATGAAGGAGGGGCAGATACGCAGTATTTT. Its protein is CSVEDEGGADTQYF.

The genes are TRBV6-1 and TRBJ2-1, with D hard to call. CDR3 length: 12 amino acids. The germline CDR1 and CDR2 sequences are MNHNS and SASEGT. Trimming cost V 7 bases and J 4 bases, with 8 bases left between them. In nucleotides, the CDR3 is TGTGCCAGCACCCCCACATACAATGAGCAGTTCTTC. It encodes CASTPTYNEQFF.

Many counts were recorded for this clonotype. This sequence joins TRBV3-2 and TRBJ1-6; the table's D call, TRBD1, was not checked against the DNA. TRBV3-2 is a documented pseudogene. CDR3 size: 16 residues. The CDR3 DNA sequence: TGTGCCAGCAGACATCAATGGACAGCCTATAATTCACCCCTCCACTTT. This sequence encodes CASRHQWTAYNSPLHF.

This chain joins TRBV10-3 and TRBJ2-5, with a weak D call TRBD2 (6 bases). Germline CDR1 and CDR2: ENHRY and SYGVKD. Trimming stripped 4 bases from V and 3 bases from J, with 12 bases between. This CDR3 spans 14 amino acids. In nucleotides, the CDR3 is TGTGCCATCAGTGGTCTCGGGGGAAAAGAGACCCAGTACTTC. It encodes CAISGLGGKETQYF.

The V gene is TRBV12-3 or TRBV12-4, the J gene TRBJ2-1; 11 nucleotides match TRBD2. The CDR3 extends over 17 amino acids. V lost 5 bases to trimming and J lost 0 bases; unmatched junction nucleotides: 6. CDR3 coding DNA: TGTGCCAGCAGTCCATATAGCGGGGGGGCCTCCTACAATGAGCAGTTCTTC. This translates into CASSPYSGGASYNEQFF.

In its sample, this clonotype was seen many times. CDR3 nucleotides: TGTGCCAGCAGTTACTCGAGGAACACTGAAGCTTTCTTT. Protein sequence: CASSYSRNTEAFF. The V gene is TRBV6-6, the J gene TRBJ1-1, with D unclear. CDR1 and CDR2 (germline): MNHNY, SVGAGI (reference sequence). The CDR3 covers 13 residues. The V end was cut by 0 bases, the J end by 1 base, with 3 bases between.

This clonotype was recorded a few times. The CDR3 nucleotides are TGTGCCAGTAGTATTAAGAGGGGCTATGGCTACACCTTC. It specifies CASSIKRGYGYTF. V and J are TRBV19 and TRBJ1-2; TRBD1 is a possible D gene (5 bases). The CDR3 is 13 amino acids. Germline-derived CDR1 and CDR2 are LNHDA and SQIVND (reference sequence). V lost 3 bases and J lost 4, with 9 bases in between.

The chain employs TRBV11-2 and TRBJ2-5; unclear D gene. This CDR3 spans 12 amino acids. Germline loops: CDR1 SGHAT, CDR2 FQNNGV. The V end lost 5 bases, the J end lost 7 bases, and 11 bases lay between the germline ends. The CDR3 here is CASSQTEGTQYF. The CDR3 DNA is TGTGCCAGCAGCCAGACGGAAGGGACCCAGTACTTC.

This clonotype occurred a few times. The genes are TRBV3-1 and TRBJ1-1, with D possibly TRBD1 on 5 matching bases. CDR1 and CDR2 (germline): LGHDT, YNNKEL (reference sequence). This CDR3 comprises 12 residues. Trimming removed 5 bases from V and 8 bases from J, with 12 bases in between. Here the CDR3 reads CASSVQRTEAFF. Written as DNA, the CDR3 is TGTGCCAGCAGCGTCCAGCGGACAGAAGCTTTCTTT.

This clonotype was detected many times. The chain carries TRBV19 and TRBJ2-3, with 7 bases aligning to TRBD2. CDR3 length equals 15 residues. After removal of 8 bases from V and 3 bases from J, the junction contained 11 bases not matched to a gene. Germline CDR1 and CDR2: LNHDA and SQIVND (reference sequence). This chain's CDR3 is CASRHGGGTTDTQYF. The CDR3 DNA sequence: TGTGCCAGTCGCCACGGCGGGGGAACGACAGATACGCAGTATTTT.

The genes are TRBV11-3 and TRBJ1-1, with a possible D match to TRBD1 (5 bases). This CDR3 is 14 amino acids long. V shed 1 base and J shed 3 bases, with 9 bases lying between them. Germline CDR1 reads SGHNT; CDR2 reads YENEEA. The CDR3 region is CASSLGGVDTEAFF. The CDR3 nucleotides read TGTGCCAGCAGCTTAGGGGGGGTGGACACTGAAGCTTTCTTT.

This clonotype was detected many times. V usage is TRBV27 and J usage is TRBJ2-7; 7 nucleotides match TRBD2. The trim removed 10 bases at V and 2 bases at J, leaving 2 bases unmatched. CDR1 is MNHEY, CDR2 SMNVEV, per germline (reference sequence). This CDR3 has 11 residues. The CDR3 here is CATGRAYEQYF. The DNA of the CDR3 is TGTGCCACTGGGAGGGCCTACGAGCAGTACTTC.

This clonotype was seen at least ten times. The J gene is TRBJ2-5, the V gene TRBV6-2 or TRBV6-3; no definite D call. Germline V gene sequence: CDR1 MNHEY, CDR2 SVGEGT. V was pared by 2 bases and J by 7 bases, with 14 bases between. The CDR3 totals 14 residues. The CDR3 nucleotides read TGTGCCAGCAGTTACCCGACCCCAACGGGGACCCAGTACTTC. It encodes CASSYPTPTGTQYF.

This clonotype was counted ten times or more. The rearrangement uses TRBV11-2 and TRBJ2-5; TRBD2 aligns across 11 bases. The CDR3 is made up of 15 amino acids. V lost 3 bases and J lost 1; bases outside the gene matches: 1. CDR1 SGHAT and CDR2 FQNNGV come from the germline V gene. The CDR3 region is CASSFLAGGQETQYF. The CDR3 DNA reads as TGTGCCAGCAGCTTCCTAGCGGGGGGCCAAGAGACCCAGTACTTC. Full variable domain (remainder filled in from reference TRBV11-2 and TRBJ2-5): EAGVAQSPRYKIIEKRQSVAFWCNPISGHATLYWYQQILGQGPKLLIQFQNNGVVDDSQLPKDRFSAERLKGVDSTLKIQPAKLEDSAVYLCASSFLAGGQETQYFGPGTRLLVL.

The rearrangement joins TRBV11-2 to TRBJ2-3; D is unclear. The ends were cut back, 1 base at V and 2 bases at J, with 7 bases in the middle. The CDR3 is 14 residues long. CDR1 SGHAT and CDR2 FQNNGV come from the germline V gene. The DNA for the CDR3 is TGTGCCAGCAGCTTAGGGACCTTCACAGATACGCAGTATTTT. Translated, it gives CASSLGTFTDTQYF. Full variable domain (outside the CDR3, taken from reference TRBV11-2 and TRBJ2-3): EAGVAQSPRYKIIEKRQSVAFWCNPISGHATLYWYQQILGQGPKLLIQFQNNGVVDDSQLPKDRFSAERLKGVDSTLKIQPAKLEDSAVYLCASSLGTFTDTQYFGPGTRLTVL.

The chain uses TRBV7-9 and TRBJ2-7; D perhaps matches TRBD1 (5 bases). CDR1 and CDR2 from the germline V gene are SEHNR and FQNEAQ (reference sequence). Between the trimmed V and J ends, which lost 1 base and 8 bases, there was a span of 9 bases. The CDR3 spans 12 residues. The CDR3 sequence: CASSLEQGQQYF. In nucleotides, the CDR3 is TGTGCCAGCAGCTTAGAGCAGGGCCAGCAGTACTTC.

The gene calls are TRBV7-2 and TRBJ2-7, with D tentatively TRBD1 or TRBD2 (5 bases each). CDR3 length: 15 residues. Germline assignment: CDR1 SGHTA and CDR2 FQGNSA. V lost 5 bases, J lost 6 bases, and 20 bases lay in between. Written as DNA, the CDR3 is TGTGCCAGCAGCCGAACCCGGGACCCCGCGGGCGAGCAGTACTTC. Translated: CASSRTRDPAGEQYF.

This sequence joins TRBV30 and TRBJ1-1; tentative D call: TRBD1 (5 bases). This CDR3 is 15 amino acids long. V was pared by 3 bases and J by 1 base, with 15 bases between. CDR1 is GTSNPN and CDR2 is SVGIG in the germline V gene (reference sequence). CDR3 sequence (DNA): TGTGCCTGGAGCCGGTGGGGGGGAAAGAACACTGAAGCTTTCTTT. Translating it yields CAWSRWGGKNTEAFF.

Only a few counts were recorded for this clonotype. The V gene is TRBV4-2, the J gene TRBJ2-1; D gene unclear. Germline loops: CDR1 LGHNA, CDR2 YNFKEQ. V lost 2 bases to trimming and J lost 4 bases, with 18 bases between them. The CDR3 sequence is 17 residues long. The CDR3 loop reads CASSQLGPSKGYNEQFF. The CDR3 nucleotides are TGTGCCAGCAGCCAACTCGGGCCTTCAAAGGGTTACAATGAGCAGTTCTTC.